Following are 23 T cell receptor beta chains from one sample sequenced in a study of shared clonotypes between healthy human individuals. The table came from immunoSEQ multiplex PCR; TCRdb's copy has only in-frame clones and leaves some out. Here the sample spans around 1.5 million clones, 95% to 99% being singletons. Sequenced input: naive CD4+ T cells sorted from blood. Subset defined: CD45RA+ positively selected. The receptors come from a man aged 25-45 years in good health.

Written as DNA, the CDR3 is TGTGCCAGCTCACTCCTCCTCGAGAGCACAGATACGCAGTATTTT. This translates into CASSLLLESTDTQYF. V and J are TRBV18 and TRBJ2-3; D is unclear. V lost 4 bases and J lost 0, with 11 bases in between. CDR3 size: 15 residues. Germline V gene lookup returns CDR1 KGHSH and CDR2 LQKENI.

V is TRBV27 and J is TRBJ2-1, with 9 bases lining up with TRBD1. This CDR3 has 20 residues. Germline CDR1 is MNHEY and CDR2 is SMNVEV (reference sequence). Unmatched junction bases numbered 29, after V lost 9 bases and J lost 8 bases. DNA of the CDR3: TGTGCCAGAATGATGGTTTGGGACAGGGATACGTCGCGCGCCAGGGATGAGCAGTTCTTC. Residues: CARMMVWDRDTSRARDEQFF.

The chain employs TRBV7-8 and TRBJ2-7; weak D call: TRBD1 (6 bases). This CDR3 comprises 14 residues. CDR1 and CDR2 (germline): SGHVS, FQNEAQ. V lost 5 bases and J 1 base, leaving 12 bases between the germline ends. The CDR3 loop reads CASSRRDTSYEQYF. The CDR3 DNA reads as TGTGCCAGCAGCCGCCGGGACACATCCTACGAGCAGTACTTC. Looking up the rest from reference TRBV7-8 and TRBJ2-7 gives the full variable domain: GAGVSQSPRYKVAKRGQDVALRCDPISGHVSLFWYQQALGQGPEFLTYFQNEAQLDKSGLPSDRFFAERPEGSVSTLKIQRTQQEDSAVYLCASSRRDTSYEQYFGPGTRLTVT.

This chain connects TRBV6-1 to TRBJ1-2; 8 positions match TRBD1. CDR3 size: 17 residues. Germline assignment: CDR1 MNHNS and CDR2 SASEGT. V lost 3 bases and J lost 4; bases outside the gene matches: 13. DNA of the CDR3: TGTGCCAGCAGTGAGCGGTACCCCCGGACAGGGATCTATGGCTACACCTTC. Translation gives CASSERYPRTGIYGYTF.

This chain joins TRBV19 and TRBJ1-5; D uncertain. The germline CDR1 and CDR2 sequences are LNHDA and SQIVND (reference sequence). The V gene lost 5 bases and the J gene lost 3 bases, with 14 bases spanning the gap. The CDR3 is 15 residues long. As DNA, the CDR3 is TGTGCCAGTAGTCCCCGGGCGGGCTACAATCAGCCCCAGCATTTT. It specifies CASSPRAGYNQPQHF.

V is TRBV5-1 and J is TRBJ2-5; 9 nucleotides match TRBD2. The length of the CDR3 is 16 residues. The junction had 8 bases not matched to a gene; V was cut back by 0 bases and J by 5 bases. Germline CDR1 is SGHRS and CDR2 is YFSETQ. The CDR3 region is CASSLGGSGSGETQYF. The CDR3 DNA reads TGCGCCAGCAGCTTGGGAGGTAGCGGGAGCGGGGAGACCCAGTACTTC.

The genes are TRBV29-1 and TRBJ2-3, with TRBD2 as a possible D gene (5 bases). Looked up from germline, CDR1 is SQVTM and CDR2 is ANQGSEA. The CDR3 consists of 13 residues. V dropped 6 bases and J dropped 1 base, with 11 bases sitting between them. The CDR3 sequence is CSVKARGTDTQYF. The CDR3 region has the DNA TGCAGCGTAAAAGCGAGGGGCACAGATACGCAGTATTTT.

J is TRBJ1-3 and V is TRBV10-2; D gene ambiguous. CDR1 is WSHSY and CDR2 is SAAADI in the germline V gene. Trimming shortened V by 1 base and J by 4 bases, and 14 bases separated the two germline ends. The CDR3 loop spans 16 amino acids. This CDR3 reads CASSEYGTRTGNTIYF. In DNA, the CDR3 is TGCGCCAGCAGTGAGTATGGAACCCGAACGGGAAACACCATATATTTT.

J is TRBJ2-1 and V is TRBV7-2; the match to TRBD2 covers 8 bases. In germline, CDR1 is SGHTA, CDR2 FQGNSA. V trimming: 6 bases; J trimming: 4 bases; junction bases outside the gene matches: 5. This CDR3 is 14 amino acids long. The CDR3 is CASSTQRGYNEQFF. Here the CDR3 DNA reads TGTGCCAGCAGTACCCAGCGGGGGTACAATGAGCAGTTCTTC.

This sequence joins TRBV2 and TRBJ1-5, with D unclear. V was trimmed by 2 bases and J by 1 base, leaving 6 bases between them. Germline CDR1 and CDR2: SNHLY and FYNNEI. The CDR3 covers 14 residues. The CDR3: CASSELSSNQPQHF. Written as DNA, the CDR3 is TGTGCCAGCAGTGAATTGTCCAGCAATCAGCCCCAGCATTTT.

CDR3 in DNA: TGTGCCAGCAGCTCTCGAAGCTACGAGCAGTACTTC. As protein: CASSSRSYEQYF. The chain carries TRBV7-2 and TRBJ2-7, with no clear D. Germline V gives CDR1 SGHTA, CDR2 FQGNSA. There are 12 residues in the CDR3. Trimming cost V 4 bases and J 3 bases, with 7 bases left between them. The entire variable domain, with the rest obtained from reference TRBV7-2 and TRBJ2-7, is as follows: GAGVSQSPSNKVTEKGKDVELRCDPISGHTALYWYRQSLGQGLEFLIYFQGNSAPDKSGLPSDRFSAERTGGSVSTLTIQRTQQEDSAVYLCASSSRSYEQYFGPGTRLTVT.

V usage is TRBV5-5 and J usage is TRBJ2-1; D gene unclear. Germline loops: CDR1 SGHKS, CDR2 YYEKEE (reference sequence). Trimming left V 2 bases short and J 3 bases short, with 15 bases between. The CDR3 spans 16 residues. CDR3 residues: CASSFRRAKSYNEQFF. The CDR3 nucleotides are TGTGCCAGCAGCTTCCGTCGGGCCAAGAGCTACAATGAGCAGTTCTTC.

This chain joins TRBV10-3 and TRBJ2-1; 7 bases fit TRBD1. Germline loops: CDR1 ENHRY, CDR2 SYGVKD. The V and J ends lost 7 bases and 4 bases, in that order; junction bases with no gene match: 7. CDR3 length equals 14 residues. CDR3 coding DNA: TGTGCCATCAAGGGGACAGACAGATACAATGAGCAGTTCTTC. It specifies CAIKGTDRYNEQFF.

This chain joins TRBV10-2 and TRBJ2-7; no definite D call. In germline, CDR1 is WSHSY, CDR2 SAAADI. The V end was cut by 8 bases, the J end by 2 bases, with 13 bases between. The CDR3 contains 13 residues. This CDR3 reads CASYEINTYEQYF. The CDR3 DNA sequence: TGCGCCAGCTATGAGATAAATACCTACGAGCAGTACTTC.

CDR3 DNA: TGCAGCGTTGAAGTCGGTGGCTACACCTTC. Its protein is CSVEVGGYTF. The chain couples TRBV29-1 to TRBJ1-2; unclear D gene. CDR3 length: 10 residues. V lost 1 base to trimming and J lost 7 bases, with 4 bases between them. Germline values: CDR1 SQVTM, CDR2 ANQGSEA.

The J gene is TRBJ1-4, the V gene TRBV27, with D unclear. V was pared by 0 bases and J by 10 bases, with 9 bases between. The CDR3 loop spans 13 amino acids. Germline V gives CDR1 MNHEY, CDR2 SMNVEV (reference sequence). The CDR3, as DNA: TGTGCCAGCAGTTTATCCGACCATAGAAAACTGTTTTTT. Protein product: CASSLSDHRKLFF.

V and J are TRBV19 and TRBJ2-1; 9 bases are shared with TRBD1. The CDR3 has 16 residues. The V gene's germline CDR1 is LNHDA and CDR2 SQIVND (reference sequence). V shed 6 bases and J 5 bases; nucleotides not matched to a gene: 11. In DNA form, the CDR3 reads TGTGCCAGTAGGGGATCGGACAGGGGTTCCCACAATGAGCAGTTCTTC. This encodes CASRGSDRGSHNEQFF. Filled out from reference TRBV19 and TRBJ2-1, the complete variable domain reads DGGITQSPKYLFRKEGQNVTLSCEQNLNHDAMYWYRQDPGQGLRLIYYSQIVNDFQKGDIAEGYSVSREKKESFPLTVTSAQKNPTAFYLCASRGSDRGSHNEQFFGPGTRLTVL.

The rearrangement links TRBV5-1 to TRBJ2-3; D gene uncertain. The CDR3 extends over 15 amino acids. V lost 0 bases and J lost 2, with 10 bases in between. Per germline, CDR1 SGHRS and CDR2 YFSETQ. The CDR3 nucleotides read TGCGCCAGCAGCTTGGTTGGCAGCTACACAGATACGCAGTATTTT. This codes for CASSLVGSYTDTQYF.

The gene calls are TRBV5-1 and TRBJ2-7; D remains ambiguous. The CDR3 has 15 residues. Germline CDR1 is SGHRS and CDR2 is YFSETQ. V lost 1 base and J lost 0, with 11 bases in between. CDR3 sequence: CASSLSSTSSYEQYF. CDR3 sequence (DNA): TGCGCCAGCAGCTTGTCCAGCACCAGCTCCTACGAGCAGTACTTC.

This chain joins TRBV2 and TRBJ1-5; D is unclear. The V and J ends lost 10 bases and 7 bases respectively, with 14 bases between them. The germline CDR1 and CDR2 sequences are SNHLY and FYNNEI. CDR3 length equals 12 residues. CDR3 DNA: TGTGCCACATCGGGAGCTATGCAGCCCCAGCATTTT. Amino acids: CATSGAMQPQHF.

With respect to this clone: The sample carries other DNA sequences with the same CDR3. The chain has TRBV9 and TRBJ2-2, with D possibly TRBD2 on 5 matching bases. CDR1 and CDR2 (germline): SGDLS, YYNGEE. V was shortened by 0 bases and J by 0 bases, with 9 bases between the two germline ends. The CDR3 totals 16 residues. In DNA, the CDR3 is TGTGCCAGCAGCGTAGGGGGAGTAGCGAACACCGGGGAGCTGTTTTTT. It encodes CASSVGGVANTGELFF.

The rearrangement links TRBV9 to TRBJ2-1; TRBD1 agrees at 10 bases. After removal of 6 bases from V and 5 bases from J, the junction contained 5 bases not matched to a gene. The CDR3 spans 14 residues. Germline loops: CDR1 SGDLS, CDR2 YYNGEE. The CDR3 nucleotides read TGTGCCAGCAACCGGGACAGGGGCCACAATGAGCAGTTCTTC. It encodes CASNRDRGHNEQFF.

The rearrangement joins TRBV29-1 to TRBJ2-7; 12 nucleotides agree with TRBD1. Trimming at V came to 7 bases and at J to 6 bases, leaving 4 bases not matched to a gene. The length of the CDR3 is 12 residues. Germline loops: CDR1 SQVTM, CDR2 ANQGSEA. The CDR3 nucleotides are TGCAGCGCGGGACAGGGGGCTGGCGAGCAGTACTTC. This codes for CSAGQGAGEQYF.